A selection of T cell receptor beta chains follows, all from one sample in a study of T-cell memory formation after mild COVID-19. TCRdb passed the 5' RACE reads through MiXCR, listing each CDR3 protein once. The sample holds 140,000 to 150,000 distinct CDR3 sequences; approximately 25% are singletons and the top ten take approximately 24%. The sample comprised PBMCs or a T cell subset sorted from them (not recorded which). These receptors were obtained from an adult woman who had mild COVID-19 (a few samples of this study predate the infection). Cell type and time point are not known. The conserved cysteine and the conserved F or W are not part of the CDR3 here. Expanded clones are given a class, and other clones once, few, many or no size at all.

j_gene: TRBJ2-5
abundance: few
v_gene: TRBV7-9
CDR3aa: ASSLAILYQETQY

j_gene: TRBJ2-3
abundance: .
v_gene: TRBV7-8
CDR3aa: ASSRGGVSTDTQY

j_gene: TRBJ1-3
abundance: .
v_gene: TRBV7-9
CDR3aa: ASSLGIDGGSGNTIY

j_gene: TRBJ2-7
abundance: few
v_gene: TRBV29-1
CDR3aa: SGTFSGTGFYEQY

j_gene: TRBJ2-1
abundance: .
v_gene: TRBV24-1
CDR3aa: ATSDLGQAFNEQF

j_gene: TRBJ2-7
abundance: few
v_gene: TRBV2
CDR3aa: ASTAPSGGIYEQY

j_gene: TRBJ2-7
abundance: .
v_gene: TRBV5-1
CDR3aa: ASSLSGGPPYEQY

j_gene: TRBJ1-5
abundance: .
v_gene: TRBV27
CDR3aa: ASSLSYAAVVGDSNQPQH

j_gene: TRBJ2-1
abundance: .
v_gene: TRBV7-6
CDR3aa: ASSFNRASSGHEQF

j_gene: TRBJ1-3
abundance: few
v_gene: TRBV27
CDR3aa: ASSIQGSGNTIY